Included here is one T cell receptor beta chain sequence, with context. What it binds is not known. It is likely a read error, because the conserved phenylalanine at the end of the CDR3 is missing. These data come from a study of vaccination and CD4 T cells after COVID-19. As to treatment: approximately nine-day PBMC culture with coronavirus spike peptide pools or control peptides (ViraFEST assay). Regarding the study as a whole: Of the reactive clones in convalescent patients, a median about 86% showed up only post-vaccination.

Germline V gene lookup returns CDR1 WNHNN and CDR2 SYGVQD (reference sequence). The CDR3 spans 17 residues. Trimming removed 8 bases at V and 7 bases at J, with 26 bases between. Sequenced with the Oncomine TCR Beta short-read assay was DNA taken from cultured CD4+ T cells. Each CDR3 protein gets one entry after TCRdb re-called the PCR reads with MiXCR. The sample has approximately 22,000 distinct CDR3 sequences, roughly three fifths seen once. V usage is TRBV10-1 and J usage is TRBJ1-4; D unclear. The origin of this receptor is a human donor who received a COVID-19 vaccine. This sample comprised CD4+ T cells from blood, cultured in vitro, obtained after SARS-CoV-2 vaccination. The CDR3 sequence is CASPANCWAGSLEKLFL. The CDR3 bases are TGCGCCAGCCCGGCAAATTGCTGGGCGGGGAGTCTTGAAAAACTGTTTTTG.